Shown below are 12 T cell receptor beta chains from a single sample sequenced in a study of blood T cell repertoires in COVID-19. Using immunoSEQ multiplex PCR, the repertoire was profiled, and TCRdb retains in-frame clones only, with some absent. This sample has about 120,000 clones, with 84% found just once. Sequenced input: PBMCs or T cells enriched from blood (not recorded which). Receptors were obtained from a young woman who had recovered from COVID-19.

V gene TRBV28 combines with J gene TRBJ1-4; 7 bases are a match to TRBD1. Germline trimming cut 3 bases from V and 5 bases from J; bases unmatched to any gene: 9. Germline V gene data show CDR1 as MDHEN and CDR2 as SYDVKM. The CDR3 has 16 amino acids. The CDR3 region is CASSLKGTARNEKLFF. The CDR3 DNA reads as TGTGCCAGCAGTTTGAAAGGGACAGCGAGAAATGAAAAACTGTTTTTT.

The gene calls are TRBV27 and TRBJ1-1; 8 bases are shared with TRBD1. From germline, CDR1 is MNHEY and CDR2 SMNVEV (reference sequence). V lost 5 bases and J lost 4; bases outside the gene matches: 9. The CDR3 loop spans 15 amino acids. The CDR3 spells CASSPSYRGSTEAFF. CDR3 sequence (DNA): TGTGCCAGCAGTCCCTCCTACAGGGGGAGCACTGAAGCTTTCTTT.

The chain couples TRBV6-5 to TRBJ1-4, with TRBD1 as a possible D gene (5 bases). This CDR3 has 14 residues. Deletions cut 2 bases from V and 7 bases from J, with 11 bases between. Germline-derived CDR1 and CDR2 are MNHEY and SVGAGI. The CDR3 region is CASSYVGAREKLFF. CDR3 sequence (DNA): TGTGCCAGCAGTTACGTAGGGGCGCGTGAAAAACTGTTTTTT.

V usage is TRBV7-3 and J usage is TRBJ2-1, with 11 nucleotides matching TRBD1. Germline values: CDR1 SGHTA, CDR2 FQGTGA. Trimming at V came to 2 bases and at J to 6 bases, leaving 3 bases not matched to a gene. The CDR3 covers 15 residues. CDR3 residues: CASSLVGQGGNEQFF. The CDR3 nucleotides read TGTGCCAGCAGCTTAGTGGGACAGGGGGGCAATGAGCAGTTCTTC.

This chain links TRBV6-1 with TRBJ1-5; unclear D gene. The CDR3 is 14 residues long. Trimming left V 3 bases short and J 10 bases short, with 16 bases between. Germline V gene lookup returns CDR1 MNHNS and CDR2 SASEGT. The CDR3, as DNA: TGTGCCAGCAGTGAGATCTCAGGTTTGGTCCCCCAGCATTTT. Its protein product is CASSEISGLVPQHF.

The chain is built from TRBV27 and TRBJ2-7; 11 bases line up with TRBD2. The CDR3 totals 18 residues. J was trimmed by 3 bases and V by 6 bases; bases with no gene match: 16. The germline CDR1 and CDR2 sequences are MNHEY and SMNVEV (reference sequence). CDR3 coding DNA: TGTGCCAGCAGGAGCCGACTAGCGGGACGCACAAGATACTACGAGCAGTACTTC. Its protein is CASRSRLAGRTRYYEQYF.

The V and J genes are TRBV18 and TRBJ2-1; the D gene is possibly TRBD2 (6 bases). CDR3 length: 15 residues. Germline values: CDR1 KGHSH, CDR2 LQKENI. V shed 1 base and J shed 10 bases, with 17 bases lying between them. The CDR3: CASSPRHDGRGEQFF. Written as DNA, the CDR3 is TGTGCCAGCTCACCACGGCACGACGGGAGAGGGGAGCAGTTCTTC. The variable domain in full, with the rest retrieved from reference TRBV18 and TRBJ2-1, is NAGVMQNPRHLVRRRGQEARLRCSPMKGHSHVYWYRQLPEEGLKFMVYLQKENIIDESGMPKERFSAEFPKEGPSILRIQQVVRGDSAAYFCASSPRHDGRGEQFFGPGTRLTVL.

The rearrangement joins TRBV7-2 to TRBJ2-5; D possibly corresponds to TRBD1 (5 bases). Germline V CDR1 and CDR2: SGHTA, FQGNSA. The CDR3 runs 14 residues. The ends were cut back, 5 bases at V and 4 bases at J, with 14 bases in the middle. CDR3 sequence (DNA): TGTGCCAGCAGCATGGACAATGCGCGAGAGACCCAGTACTTC. It is translated as CASSMDNARETQYF.

The chain has TRBV3-1 (or the pseudogene TRBV3-2) and TRBJ2-3; no definite D call. This CDR3 is built from 14 residues. V gave up 4 bases and J gave up 0 bases, with 8 bases separating them. Germline-derived CDR1 and CDR2 are LGHDT and YNNKEL (reference sequence). CDR3 region: CASSLTRSTDTQYF. DNA for the CDR3: TGTGCCAGCAGCCTTACTCGGAGCACAGATACGCAGTATTTT.

V gene TRBV7-8 combines with J gene TRBJ2-7, with TRBD1 matching over 7 bases. Germline CDR1 reads SGHVS; CDR2 reads FQNEAQ. This CDR3 region has 14 residues. Germline trimming cut 5 bases from V and 6 bases from J; bases unmatched to any gene: 10. The CDR3 region has the DNA TGTGCCAGCAGCCGAAGCCTATCAGGGGGCGAGCAGTACTTC. This sequence encodes CASSRSLSGGEQYF.

The chain joins TRBV4-3 to TRBJ1-6; 9 bases fit TRBD1. The V segment lost 4 bases and the J segment 10 bases; nucleotides outside the gene matches: 8. Looked up from germline, CDR1 is LGHNA and CDR2 is YSLEER. The CDR3 has 15 amino acids. Here the CDR3 DNA reads TGCGCCAGCAGCCGCGAGAGGGGACAGGGATCACCCCTCCACTTT. This sequence encodes CASSRERGQGSPLHF.

The gene calls are TRBV19 and TRBJ2-2; the D gene is possibly TRBD2 (5 bases). Between the trimmed V and J ends, which lost 2 bases and 4 bases, there was a span of 14 bases. Germline loops: CDR1 LNHDA, CDR2 SQIVND (reference sequence). The CDR3 covers 16 residues. CDR3 nucleotides: TGTGCCAGTAGTATATCTCTAGGACTTTCCACCGGGGAGCTGTTTTTT. Translating it yields CASSISLGLSTGELFF.